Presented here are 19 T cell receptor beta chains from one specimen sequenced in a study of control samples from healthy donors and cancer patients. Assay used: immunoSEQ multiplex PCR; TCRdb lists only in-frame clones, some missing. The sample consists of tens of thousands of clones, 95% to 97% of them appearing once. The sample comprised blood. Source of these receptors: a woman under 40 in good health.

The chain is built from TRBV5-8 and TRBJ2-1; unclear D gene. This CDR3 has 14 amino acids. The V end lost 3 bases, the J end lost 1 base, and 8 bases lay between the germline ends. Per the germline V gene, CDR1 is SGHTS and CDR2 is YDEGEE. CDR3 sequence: CASSYRMSYNEQFF. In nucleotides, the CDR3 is TGTGCCAGCAGCTACAGAATGTCCTACAATGAGCAGTTCTTC. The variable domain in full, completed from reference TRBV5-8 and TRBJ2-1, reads EAGVTQSPTHLIKTRGQQATLRCSPISGHTSVYWYQQALGLGLQFLLWYDEGEERNRGNFPPRFSGRQFPNYSSELNVNALELEDSALYLCASSYRMSYNEQFFGPGTRLTVL.

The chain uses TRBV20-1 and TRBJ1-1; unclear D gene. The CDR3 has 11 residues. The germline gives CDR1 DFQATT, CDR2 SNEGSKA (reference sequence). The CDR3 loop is CSIVQNTEAFF. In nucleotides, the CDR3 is TGCAGCATTGTCCAGAACACTGAAGCTTTCTTT.

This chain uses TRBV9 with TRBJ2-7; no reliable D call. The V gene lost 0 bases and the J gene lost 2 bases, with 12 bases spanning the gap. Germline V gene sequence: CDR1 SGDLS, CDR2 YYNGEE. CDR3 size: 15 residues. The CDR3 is CASSVDGGRTYEQYF. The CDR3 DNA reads TGTGCCAGCAGCGTAGATGGCGGCCGAACCTACGAGCAGTACTTC.

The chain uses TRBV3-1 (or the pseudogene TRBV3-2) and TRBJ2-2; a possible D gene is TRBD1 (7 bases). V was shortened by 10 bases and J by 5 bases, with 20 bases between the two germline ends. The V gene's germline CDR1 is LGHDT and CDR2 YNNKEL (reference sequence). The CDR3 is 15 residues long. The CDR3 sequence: CATNRGQGGTGELFF. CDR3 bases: TGTGCCACAAACCGGGGCCAGGGGGGTACCGGGGAGCTGTTTTTT.

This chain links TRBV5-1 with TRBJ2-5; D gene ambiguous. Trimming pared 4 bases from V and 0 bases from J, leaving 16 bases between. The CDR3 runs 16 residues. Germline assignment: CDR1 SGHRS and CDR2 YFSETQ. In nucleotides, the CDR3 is TGCGCCAGCAGCCTGTACGACGGCCTGTACCAAGAGACCCAGTACTTC. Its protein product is CASSLYDGLYQETQYF.

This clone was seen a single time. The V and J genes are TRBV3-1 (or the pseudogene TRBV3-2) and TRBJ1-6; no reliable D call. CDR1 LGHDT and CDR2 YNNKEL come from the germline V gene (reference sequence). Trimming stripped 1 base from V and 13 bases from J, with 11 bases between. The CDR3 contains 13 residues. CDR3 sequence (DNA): TGTGCCAGCAGCCAAGGTCTTGAAGCGCCCCTCCACTTT. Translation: CASSQGLEAPLHF.

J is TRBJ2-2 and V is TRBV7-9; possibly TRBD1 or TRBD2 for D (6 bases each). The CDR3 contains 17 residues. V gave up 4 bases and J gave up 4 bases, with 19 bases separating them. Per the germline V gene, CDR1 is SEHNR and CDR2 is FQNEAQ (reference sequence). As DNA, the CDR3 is TGTGCCAGCAGCTCTATTGGGGGGCACATACCCACCGGGGAGCTGTTTTTT. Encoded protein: CASSSIGGHIPTGELFF.

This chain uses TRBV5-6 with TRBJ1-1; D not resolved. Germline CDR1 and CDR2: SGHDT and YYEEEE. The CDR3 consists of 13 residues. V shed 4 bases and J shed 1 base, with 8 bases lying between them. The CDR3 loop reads CASSLTRNTEAFF. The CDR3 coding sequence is TGTGCCAGCAGCCTGACACGGAACACTGAAGCTTTCTTT.

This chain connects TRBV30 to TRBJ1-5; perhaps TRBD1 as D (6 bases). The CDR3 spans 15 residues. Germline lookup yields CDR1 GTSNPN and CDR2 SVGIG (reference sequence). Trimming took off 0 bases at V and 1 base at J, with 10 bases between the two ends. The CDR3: CAWSVPGESNQPQHF. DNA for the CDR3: TGTGCCTGGAGTGTACCAGGGGAGAGCAATCAGCCCCAGCATTTT.

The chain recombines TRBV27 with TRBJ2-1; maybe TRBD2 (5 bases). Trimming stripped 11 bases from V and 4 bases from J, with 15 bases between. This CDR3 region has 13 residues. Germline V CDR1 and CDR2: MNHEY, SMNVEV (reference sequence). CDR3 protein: CASGSSLYNEQFF. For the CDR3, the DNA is TGTGCCTCGGGGTCTAGCCTTTACAATGAGCAGTTCTTC.

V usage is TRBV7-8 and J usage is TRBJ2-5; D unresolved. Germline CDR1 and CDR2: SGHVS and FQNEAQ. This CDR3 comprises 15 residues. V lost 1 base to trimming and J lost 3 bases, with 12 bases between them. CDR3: CASSLEAYGKETQYF. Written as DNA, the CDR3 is TGTGCCAGCAGCTTAGAGGCGTATGGAAAAGAGACCCAGTACTTC. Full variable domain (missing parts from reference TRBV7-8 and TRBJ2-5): GAGVSQSPRYKVAKRGQDVALRCDPISGHVSLFWYQQALGQGPEFLTYFQNEAQLDKSGLPSDRFFAERPEGSVSTLKIQRTQQEDSAVYLCASSLEAYGKETQYFGPGTRLLVL.

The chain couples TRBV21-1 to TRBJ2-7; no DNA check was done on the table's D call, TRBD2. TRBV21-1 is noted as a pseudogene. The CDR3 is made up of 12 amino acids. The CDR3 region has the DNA TGTGCCAGCAGCTGCCGGGGAAGCGAGCAGTACTTC. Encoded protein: CASSCRGSEQYF.

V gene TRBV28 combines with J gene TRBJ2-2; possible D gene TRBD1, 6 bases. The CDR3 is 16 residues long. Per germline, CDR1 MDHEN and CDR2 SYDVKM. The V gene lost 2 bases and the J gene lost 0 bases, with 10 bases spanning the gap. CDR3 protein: CASSLQGSANTGELFF. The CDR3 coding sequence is TGTGCCAGCAGTTTACAGGGGTCTGCGAACACCGGGGAGCTGTTTTTT.

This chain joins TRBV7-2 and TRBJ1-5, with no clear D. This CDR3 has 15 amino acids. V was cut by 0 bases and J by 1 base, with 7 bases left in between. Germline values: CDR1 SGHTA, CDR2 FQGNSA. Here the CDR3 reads CASSLALGSNQPQHF. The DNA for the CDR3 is TGTGCCAGCAGCTTAGCCCTGGGGAGCAATCAGCCCCAGCATTTT.

CDR3: CASSPQLGEQYF. In nucleotides, the CDR3 is TGTGCCAGCAGCCCCCAGTTGGGGGAGCAGTACTTC. The chain couples TRBV9 to TRBJ2-7, with D uncertain. The CDR3 extends over 12 amino acids. The germline CDR1 and CDR2 sequences are SGDLS and YYNGEE. Trimming cost V 4 bases and J 7 bases, with 12 bases left between them.

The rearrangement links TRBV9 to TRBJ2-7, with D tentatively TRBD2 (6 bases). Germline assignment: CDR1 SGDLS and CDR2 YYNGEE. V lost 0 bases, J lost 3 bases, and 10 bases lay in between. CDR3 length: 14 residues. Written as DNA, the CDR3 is TGTGCCAGCAGCGTAGATGGGGGGTTCTACGAGCAGTACTTC. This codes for CASSVDGGFYEQYF.

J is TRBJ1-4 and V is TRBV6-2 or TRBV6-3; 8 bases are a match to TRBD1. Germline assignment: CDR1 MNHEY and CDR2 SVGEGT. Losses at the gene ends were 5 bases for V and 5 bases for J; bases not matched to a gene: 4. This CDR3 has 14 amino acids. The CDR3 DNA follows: TGTGCCAGCAGTCCGGACAGGGTCAATGAAAAACTGTTTTTT. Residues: CASSPDRVNEKLFF.

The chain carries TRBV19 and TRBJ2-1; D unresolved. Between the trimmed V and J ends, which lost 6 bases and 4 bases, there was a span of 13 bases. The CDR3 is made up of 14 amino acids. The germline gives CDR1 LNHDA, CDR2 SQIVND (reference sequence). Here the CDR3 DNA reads TGTGCCAGTAGGGACCGGACCAGATACAATGAGCAGTTCTTC. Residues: CASRDRTRYNEQFF.

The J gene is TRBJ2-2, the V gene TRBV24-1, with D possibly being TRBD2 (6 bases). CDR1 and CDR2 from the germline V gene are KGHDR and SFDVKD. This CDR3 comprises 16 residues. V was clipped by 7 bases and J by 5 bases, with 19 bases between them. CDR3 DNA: TGTGCCACCAGCCTAGGAGGGCCTAGGCGGACCGGGGAGCTGTTTTTT. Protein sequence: CATSLGGPRRTGELFF.